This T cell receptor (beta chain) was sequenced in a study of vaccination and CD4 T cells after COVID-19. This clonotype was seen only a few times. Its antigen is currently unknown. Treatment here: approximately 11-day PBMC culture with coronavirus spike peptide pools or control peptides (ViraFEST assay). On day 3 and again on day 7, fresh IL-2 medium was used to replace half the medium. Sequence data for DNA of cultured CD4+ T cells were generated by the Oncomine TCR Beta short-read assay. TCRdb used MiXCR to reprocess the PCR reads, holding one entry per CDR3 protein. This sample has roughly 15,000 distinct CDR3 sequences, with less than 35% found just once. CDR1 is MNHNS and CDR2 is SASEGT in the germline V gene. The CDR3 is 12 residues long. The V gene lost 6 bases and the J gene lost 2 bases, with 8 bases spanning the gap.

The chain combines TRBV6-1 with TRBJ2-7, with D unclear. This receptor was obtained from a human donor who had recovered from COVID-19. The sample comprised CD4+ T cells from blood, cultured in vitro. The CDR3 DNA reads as TGTGCCAGCAGCTCGAGGACCTACGAGCAGTACTTC. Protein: CASSSRTYEQYF.